This is a list of T cell receptor beta chains from one sample in a study of cytomegalovirus exposure and HLA in healthy donors. Sequenced by immunoSEQ multiplex PCR; TCRdb stores in-frame clones only, minus some. This table holds 170,000 or so clones, approximately 84% found once. Material: PBMCs. The receptors shown here come from a girl aged 10 to 17 in good health and CMV-seropositive. The CDR3 runs from the conserved cysteine through the conserved F or W. D genes are given only for firm matches. Where a row states a size, it is once, few, many or the class of an expanded clone; other rows omit it.

CDR3 DNA: TGTGCCAGCAGGGGACAGTGGGGTGAAAAACTGTTTTTT; CDR3 protein: CASRGQWGEKLFF; D gene: TRBD1; V gene: TRBV11-2; clone size: .; J gene: TRBJ1-4
CDR3 DNA: TGCGCCAGCAGCCATTACCCGGGACAGATTAAGTCCTACGAGCAGTACTTC; CDR3 protein: CASSHYPGQIKSYEQYF; D gene: TRBD1; V gene: TRBV4-1; clone size: .; J gene: TRBJ2-7
CDR3 DNA: TGTGCCAGCAACCCGGGACTAGCGCTCTACGAGCAGTACTTC; CDR3 protein: CASNPGLALYEQYF; D gene: TRBD2; V gene: TRBV7-8; clone size: .; J gene: TRBJ2-7
CDR3 DNA: TGTGCCAGCAGGGACAGGGGGCGCTGGGAAACTGAAGCTTTCTTT; CDR3 protein: CASRDRGRWETEAFF; D gene: TRBD1; V gene: TRBV2; clone size: .; J gene: TRBJ1-1
CDR3 DNA: TGTGCCAGCAGTTACTCGACGACAGGGGCGTACGAGCAGTACTTC; CDR3 protein: CASSYSTTGAYEQYF; D gene: TRBD1; V gene: TRBV6-5; clone size: once; J gene: TRBJ2-7
CDR3 DNA: TGCGCCAGCAGCCCTAGGACAGGGGGCTACGAGCAGTACTTC; CDR3 protein: CASSPRTGGYEQYF; D gene: TRBD1; V gene: TRBV5-1; clone size: .; J gene: TRBJ2-7
CDR3 DNA: TGTGCCAGCAGCCGTCAACAGTACTATGGCTACACCTTC; CDR3 protein: CASSRQQYYGYTF; D gene: .; V gene: TRBV7-2; clone size: .; J gene: TRBJ1-2
CDR3 DNA: TGTGCCAGCAGCCAACTGGGACAGCTTACATTTGAAGCTTTCTTT; CDR3 protein: CASSQLGQLTFEAFF; D gene: TRBD1; V gene: TRBV14; clone size: .; J gene: TRBJ1-1
CDR3 DNA: TGCGCCAGCACCCCCGGGAACGGCGACGAGCAGTACTTC; CDR3 protein: CASTPGNGDEQYF; D gene: .; V gene: TRBV5-1; clone size: .; J gene: TRBJ2-7
CDR3 DNA: TGTTCCAGCAGCATGAAGGGGGCGAGCGGCTACACCTTC; CDR3 protein: CSSSMKGASGYTF; D gene: TRBD1; V gene: TRBV7-9; clone size: once; J gene: TRBJ1-2
CDR3 DNA: TGTGCCACCAGCAGAGATGGAGGAGAGGGAGATACGCAGTATTTT; CDR3 protein: CATSRDGGEGDTQYF; D gene: .; V gene: TRBV15; clone size: .; J gene: TRBJ2-3
CDR3 DNA: TGTGCCTGGAGGGATACAGGGTTTGTTGTTGGCTATGGCTACACCTTC; CDR3 protein: CAWRDTGFVVGYGYTF; D gene: .; V gene: TRBV30; clone size: once; J gene: TRBJ1-2
CDR3 DNA: TGTGCCAGCAGCCAAGATCGACAAGTTGGCGAGCAGTACTTC; CDR3 protein: CASSQDRQVGEQYF; D gene: .; V gene: TRBV4-2; clone size: .; J gene: TRBJ2-7
CDR3 DNA: TGCGCCAGCAGGGAGTATAGCAATCAGCCCCAGCATTTT; CDR3 protein: CASREYSNQPQHF; D gene: .; V gene: TRBV5-1; clone size: .; J gene: TRBJ1-5
CDR3 DNA: TGTGCCAGCGTAACCGGGACTGCTAACTATGGCTACACCTTC; CDR3 protein: CASVTGTANYGYTF; D gene: .; V gene: TRBV6-6; clone size: few; J gene: TRBJ1-2
CDR3 DNA: TGTGCCAGCAGTGGTATCGACGAGCAGTACTTC; CDR3 protein: CASSGIDEQYF; D gene: .; V gene: TRBV25-1; clone size: .; J gene: TRBJ2-7
CDR3 DNA: TGTGCCAGCAGGACAGGGGGGGACACTGAAGCTTTCTTT; CDR3 protein: CASRTGGDTEAFF; D gene: TRBD1; V gene: TRBV27; clone size: .; J gene: TRBJ1-1
CDR3 DNA: TGTGCCAGCAGCCCACACCCACCTGACAGCGTAAGAGCTGAAGCTTTCTTT; CDR3 protein: CASSPHPPDSVRAEAFF; D gene: .; V gene: TRBV2; clone size: .; J gene: TRBJ1-1
CDR3 DNA: TGCGCCACTAACAGGGACAGGGGGCTTGAAGCTTTCTTT; CDR3 protein: CATNRDRGLEAFF; D gene: TRBD1; V gene: TRBV10-2; clone size: once; J gene: TRBJ1-1
CDR3 DNA: TGTGCCAGCAGGGAAAGACTAGCGGGGGCCTACGAGCAGTACTTC; CDR3 protein: CASRERLAGAYEQYF; D gene: TRBD2; V gene: TRBV2; clone size: .; J gene: TRBJ2-7
CDR3 DNA: TGTGCCAGCAGCTCGAGAGATCGGGGGGCCTTTGGAGCTTTCTTT; CDR3 protein: CASSSRDRGAFGAFF; D gene: .; V gene: TRBV11-2; clone size: .; J gene: TRBJ1-1
CDR3 DNA: TGTGCCAGCAGCTTGGCGGCAGCGGGGGGGTTCTGGGAGCAGTTCTTC; CDR3 protein: CASSLAAAGGFWEQFF; D gene: TRBD2; V gene: TRBV5-6; clone size: .; J gene: TRBJ2-1
CDR3 DNA: TGCGCCAGCAGCTTGGGGGACAGCCAGGGGAATTCACCCCTCCACTTT; CDR3 protein: CASSLGDSQGNSPLHF; D gene: TRBD1; V gene: TRBV5-1; clone size: .; J gene: TRBJ1-6
CDR3 DNA: TGTGCCACCAGCAGAGATTTGGATATCAGGGGCACTGAAGCTTTCTTT; CDR3 protein: CATSRDLDIRGTEAFF; D gene: .; V gene: TRBV15; clone size: .; J gene: TRBJ1-1